Each of the 14 T cell receptor beta chains below was sequenced from the same sample in a study of post-analysis software for immune sequencing data. Findings and limits, study-wide: Patients had higher frequencies than controls of roughly five TRBV segments, including TRBV5-6, TRBV5-1 and TRBV20-1.

cDNA libraries for TCR beta contained unique molecular identifiers. TCRdb used MiXCR to reprocess the PCR reads, holding one entry per CDR3 protein. Of hundreds of thousands of distinct CDR3 sequences in the sample, approximately 30% were seen once. No antigen has been identified for these receptors. Sequenced material: blood. The receptors derive from a girl between 10 and 17 years old with multiple sclerosis.

This clonotype has ten or more counts. CDR3 sequence reads: CSATGPNQPQHF. CDR3 nucleotide sequence: TGCAGTGCGACCGGGCCCAATCAGCCCCAGCATTTT. V gene TRBV20-1 combines with J gene TRBJ1-5; D remains ambiguous. Trimming cost V 6 bases and J 3 bases, with 9 bases left between them. Germline V gene lookup returns CDR1 DFQATT and CDR2 SNEGSKA (reference sequence). The CDR3 totals 12 residues.

The chain carries TRBV5-1 and TRBJ2-3; TRBD1 agrees at 7 bases. The CDR3 consists of 14 residues. The germline CDR1 and CDR2 sequences are SGHRS and YFSETQ. V dropped 4 bases and J dropped 7; count of bases not matched to a gene: 9. The CDR3 nucleotides read TGCGCCAGCAGCGGGAAGACAGGGATCCATACGCAGTATTTT. Its protein product is CASSGKTGIHTQYF.

This clonotype was counted between two and nine times. The V and J genes are TRBV5-6 and TRBJ2-2; D may be TRBD2 (5 bases). Germline CDR1 and CDR2: SGHDT and YYEEEE. The CDR3 has 14 residues. The germline V and J ends were trimmed by 1 base and 7 bases, with 11 bases remaining between them. The CDR3 region has the DNA TGTGCCAGCAGCTTGCCCGGGGTCGGCGGGGAGCTGTTTTTT. It encodes CASSLPGVGGELFF.

The V and J genes are TRBV7-2 and TRBJ2-3; either TRBD1 or TRBD2 may fit D (5 bases each). This CDR3 comprises 13 residues. CDR1 SGHTA and CDR2 FQGNSA come from the germline V gene. Deletions cut 4 bases from V and 14 bases from J, with 19 bases between. The CDR3 loop reads CASSSPRDPVWYF. Here the CDR3 DNA reads TGTGCCAGCAGCTCACCCCGGGACCCTGTGTGGTATTTT.

V is TRBV20-1 and J is TRBJ2-4; TRBD2 agrees at 8 bases. Near its end, the DNA agrees better with TRBJ2-5, so the J call may be wrong. The CDR3 is made up of 15 amino acids. Looked up from germline, CDR1 is DFQATT and CDR2 is SNEGSKA (reference sequence). In nucleotides, the CDR3 is TGCAGTGCTAGAGATAGCGGGACTAGTCCAGAGACCCAGTACTTC. As protein: CSARDSGTSPETQYF.

V is TRBV28 and J is TRBJ1-2, with a tentative D call TRBD1 (6 bases). V was pared by 1 base and J by 3 bases, with 9 bases between. In germline, CDR1 is MDHEN, CDR2 SYDVKM. The CDR3 has 14 residues. CDR3 residues: CASSLLGGDYGYTF. In nucleotides, the CDR3 is TGTGCCAGCAGTTTATTAGGGGGGGACTATGGCTACACCTTC.

This sequence joins TRBV5-1 and TRBJ2-2; weak D call: TRBD2 (5 bases). Germline CDR1 and CDR2: SGHRS and YFSETQ. Deletions cut 3 bases from V and 6 bases from J, with 9 bases between. This CDR3 spans 13 amino acids. The DNA for the CDR3 is TGCGCCAGCAGCTCCGGGATAGCCGGGGAGCTGTTTTTT. It specifies CASSSGIAGELFF.

This clonotype appeared a few times. The CDR3 loop reads CASSDGTGDYGYTF. The CDR3 DNA reads as TGCGCCAGCAGTGACGGGACAGGGGACTATGGCTACACCTTC. The chain employs TRBV10-2 and TRBJ1-2, with 10 bases identical to TRBD1. This CDR3 is 14 amino acids long. The V gene's germline CDR1 is WSHSY and CDR2 SAAADI. Trimming cost V 3 bases and J 3 bases; bases outside gene matches: 1.

V gene TRBV11-2 combines with J gene TRBJ2-3; D assignment may be TRBD1 or TRBD2 (5 bases each). The CDR3 has 15 residues. The germline gives CDR1 SGHAT, CDR2 FQNNGV. Trimming shortened V by 4 bases and J by 2 bases, and 13 bases separated the two germline ends. The CDR3 region has the DNA TGTGCCAGCAGCTCCGGGACCAACCCCACAGATACGCAGTATTTT. It codes for CASSSGTNPTDTQYF.

V gene TRBV19 combines with J gene TRBJ2-1, with TRBD1 identical over 8 bases. Germline trimming cut 6 bases from V and 5 bases from J; bases unmatched to any gene: 9. The CDR3 consists of 15 residues. CDR1 and CDR2 (germline): LNHDA, SQIVND (reference sequence). The CDR3 loop reads CASSPDREIDNEQFF. DNA for the CDR3: TGTGCCAGTAGCCCGGACAGGGAAATCGACAATGAGCAGTTCTTC.

The chain combines TRBV5-1 with TRBJ2-5, with 8 bases lining up with TRBD1. With 2 bases clipped from V and 4 bases from J, the junction kept 7 bases outside the gene matches. CDR1 is SGHRS, CDR2 YFSETQ, per germline. The CDR3 runs to 15 residues. This chain's CDR3 is CASSFAQGAGETQYF. The CDR3 nucleotides read TGCGCCAGCAGCTTTGCCCAGGGGGCAGGAGAGACCCAGTACTTC.

A few counts support this clonotype. The chain employs TRBV20-1 and TRBJ1-2; 9 bases are a match to TRBD1. Germline CDR1 is DFQATT and CDR2 is SNEGSKA (reference sequence). V lost 5 bases to trimming and J lost 5 bases; unmatched junction nucleotides: 6. This CDR3 spans 13 amino acids. Written as DNA, the CDR3 is TGCAGTGCTGGCGGGACAGGGAATTATGGCTACACCTTC. It is translated as CSAGGTGNYGYTF.

CDR3 nucleotides: TGTGCCAGCAGCCAAGATGGCGAAAATGGCTACACCTTC. This translates into CASSQDGENGYTF. V gene TRBV3-1 combines with J gene TRBJ1-2; D is unclear. Germline values: CDR1 LGHDT, CDR2 YNNKEL (reference sequence). Trimming took off 0 bases at V and 6 bases at J, with 8 bases between the two ends. This CDR3 is 13 amino acids long.

This clonotype was detected only a few times. This chain links TRBV20-1 with TRBJ1-2, with D unresolved. In germline, CDR1 is DFQATT, CDR2 SNEGSKA (reference sequence). The CDR3 has 13 residues. The V and J ends lost 4 bases and 4 bases respectively, with 13 bases between them. The CDR3: CSATFPIVYGYTF. Written as DNA, the CDR3 is TGCAGTGCTACATTCCCAATCGTCTATGGCTACACCTTC.